This entry lists 32 T cell receptor beta chains sequenced from one sample in a study of blood T cells in healthy people across ages. PCR was performed a second time for about 7 to 12 cycles using a sample-barcoded 5' primer and a J-beta primer mix. One entry per CDR3 protein, called by TCRdb with MiXCR from the 5' RACE reads. This sample has roughly 650,000 distinct CDR3 sequences, with roughly 32% found just once. Sequencing was done on a sample of blood. The receptors originated from a woman older than 75 in good health.

This clonotype has at least ten counts. The chain is built from TRBV13 and TRBJ2-5; 10 bases fit TRBD2. The CDR3 loop spans 17 amino acids. CDR1 and CDR2 (germline): PRHDT, FYEKMQ (reference sequence). The ends lost 5 bases at V and 4 bases at J; junction bases unmatched: 13. In nucleotides, the CDR3 is TGTGCCAGCAGCCGTGGACTAGCGGAGGGAAAGGCAGAGACCCAGTACTTC. It translates to CASSRGLAEGKAETQYF.

The chain combines TRBV30 with TRBJ1-3; D unclear. The CDR3 loop spans 11 amino acids. CDR1 GTSNPN and CDR2 SVGIG come from the germline V gene (reference sequence). V dropped 5 bases and J dropped 0 bases, with 2 bases sitting between them. The CDR3 DNA reads TGTGCCTGGGACTCTGGAAACACCATATATTTT. It yields the protein CAWDSGNTIYF.

This clonotype occurred many times. The chain couples TRBV29-1 to TRBJ1-2; a possible D gene is TRBD1 (6 bases). Germline CDR1 SQVTM, CDR2 ANQGSEA. Trimming cost V 2 bases and J 8 bases, with 9 bases left between them. This CDR3 is built from 11 residues. CDR3 sequence (DNA): TGCAGCGTTGAAAGCAGGGGCGGCTACACCTTC. It encodes CSVESRGGYTF.

This clonotype was detected many times. This chain joins TRBV6-5 and TRBJ2-7; 12 bases line up with TRBD2. CDR3 size: 15 residues. Per germline, CDR1 MNHEY and CDR2 SVGAGI. J lost 2 bases, V lost 4 bases, and 3 bases had no gene match. For the CDR3, the DNA is TGTGCCAGCAGTTCTAGCGGGGGGGCCCCCTACGAGCAGTACTTC. This translates into CASSSSGGAPYEQYF.

This clonotype was seen repeatedly, ten times or more. The chain employs TRBV12-3 or TRBV12-4 and TRBJ1-1, with TRBD1 identical over 8 bases. V was clipped by 5 bases and J by 5 bases; unmatched bases: 7. This CDR3 is built from 14 residues. The CDR3 coding sequence is TGTGCCAGCAGTCCTACAGGGGGGCGAACTGAAGCTTTCTTT. It yields the protein CASSPTGGRTEAFF.

This clonotype occurred a few times. The chain carries TRBV4-1 and TRBJ1-4; D is undetermined. The germline CDR1 and CDR2 sequences are MGHRA and YSYEKL. This CDR3 has 14 amino acids. Between the trimmed V and J ends, which lost 0 bases and 14 bases, there was a span of 16 bases. The CDR3 sequence: CASSQEGSVTFLFF. The CDR3 DNA reads as TGCGCCAGCAGCCAAGAAGGGAGTGTCACCTTTCTGTTTTTT.

In its sample, this clonotype was seen many times. The chain combines TRBV12-3 or TRBV12-4 with TRBJ1-4; 11 nucleotides match TRBD1. The CDR3 length is 19 residues. V dropped 1 base and J dropped 0; count of bases not matched to a gene: 7. CDR3 in amino acids: CASSLGRGTGGATNEKLFF. The CDR3 DNA reads as TGTGCCAGCAGTTTAGGTAGAGGGACAGGGGGTGCAACTAATGAAAAACTGTTTTTT.

This chain links TRBV9 with TRBJ1-6, with 8 bases identical to TRBD1. Germline V gives CDR1 SGDLS, CDR2 YYNGEE. The CDR3 contains 15 residues. With 3 bases clipped from V and 7 bases from J, the junction kept 6 bases outside the gene matches. The CDR3 bases are TGTGCCAGCAGCGACAGACAGGGGTGGAATTCACCCCTCCACTTT. Its protein is CASSDRQGWNSPLHF.

This clonotype was recorded at least ten times. The chain carries TRBV11-2 and TRBJ2-3, with 10 bases fitting TRBD1. With 5 bases clipped from V and 3 bases from J, the junction kept 5 bases outside the gene matches. CDR1 is SGHAT and CDR2 is FQNNGV in the germline V gene. The CDR3 runs 15 residues. CDR3 loop: CASSRPGQGTDTQYF. CDR3 nucleotides: TGTGCCAGCAGCCGTCCGGGACAGGGGACAGATACGCAGTATTTT. The full variable domain, with the rest looked up from reference TRBV11-2 and TRBJ2-3, is EAGVAQSPRYKIIEKRQSVAFWCNPISGHATLYWYQQILGQGPKLLIQFQNNGVVDDSQLPKDRFSAERLKGVDSTLKIQPAKLEDSAVYLCASSRPGQGTDTQYFGPGTRLTVL.

In regard to this clonotype: One base away lies a much larger clone, so this may be a sequencing read error. The chain carries TRBV5-1 and TRBJ2-5; the match to TRBD2 covers 15 bases. Germline V gene data show CDR1 as SGHRS and CDR2 as YFSETQ. V dropped 6 bases and J dropped 7; count of bases not matched to a gene: 13. This CDR3 contains 17 residues. CDR3 in amino acids: CASNSGLAGGPKGTQYF. The CDR3 DNA follows: TGCGCCAGCAACTCGGGACTAGCGGGGGGTCCTAAGGGGACCCAGTACTTC.

Concerning this clonotype itself: A much larger clonotype is one base distant, so this may be a read error. The J gene is TRBJ2-1, the V gene TRBV7-9, with D unclear. Trimming pared 5 bases from V and 8 bases from J, leaving 7 bases between. The CDR3 is 11 amino acids. Germline V gives CDR1 SEHNR, CDR2 FQNEAQ (reference sequence). The CDR3 nucleotides read TGTGCCAGCAGCCAGGTCGATGAGCAGTTCTTC. It encodes CASSQVDEQFF.

Details on this clonotype: A much larger clone differs from this one at a single base, so this may be a read error. The rearrangement links TRBV6-5 to TRBJ2-5; no clear D. This CDR3 is built from 11 residues. V was trimmed by 6 bases and J by 9 bases, leaving 11 bases between them. The V gene's germline CDR1 is MNHEY and CDR2 SVGAGI. This chain's CDR3 is CASRGDEAQYF. The CDR3 DNA is TGTGCCAGCAGAGGAGACGAGGCCCAGTACTTC.

This clonotype was observed a few times. The chain employs TRBV7-2 and TRBJ1-1; no clear D gene. The CDR3 runs 12 residues. Trimming cost V 4 bases and J 11 bases, with 14 bases left between them. Germline CDR1 reads SGHTA; CDR2 reads FQGNSA. The CDR3 DNA reads TGTGCCAGCAGCTCAGGACGGTATAGGGCTTTCTTT. As protein: CASSSGRYRAFF.

In the case of this clonotype: A read error may be the cause here, since a much bigger clone is one base away. V is TRBV7-2 and J is TRBJ1-2; 8 bases fit TRBD1. The CDR3 loop spans 13 amino acids. Germline V lookup: CDR1 SGHTA, CDR2 FQGNSA. Trimming cost V 7 bases and J 6 bases; bases outside gene matches: 7. CDR3 DNA sequence: TGTACCAGCACCCTTACAGGGGGTCATGGCTACACCTTC. Encoded protein: CTSTLTGGHGYTF.

Details on this clonotype: A much larger clone sits a single nucleotide away, making a read error possible. The rearrangement uses TRBV2 and TRBJ2-1, with 8 bases fitting TRBD2. V was pared by 4 bases and J by 13 bases, with 18 bases of the junction left unmatched. The germline V gene has CDR1 SNHLY and CDR2 FYNNEI. The CDR3 spans 16 residues. The CDR3 sequence: CASSAPAGGRKETQFF. DNA for the CDR3: TGTGCCAGCAGTGCCCCTGCGGGGGGAAGAAAAGAGACCCAGTTCTTC.

The chain links TRBV7-9 to TRBJ2-1; TRBD1 might be the D (6 bases). The last part of the DNA fits TRBJ2-7 better; the J call may be wrong. Germline V lookup: CDR1 SEHNR, CDR2 FQNEAQ (reference sequence). The CDR3 length is 13 residues. The CDR3 region has the DNA TGTGCCAGCAGCCGGGACACCGACAATGAGCAGTACTTC. This gives the protein CASSRDTDNEQYF.

In its sample, this clonotype was seen a few times. This chain joins TRBV7-2 and TRBJ1-2; tentative D call: TRBD1 (5 bases). The germline V gene has CDR1 SGHTA and CDR2 FQGNSA. V lost 5 bases, J lost 4 bases, and 20 bases lay in between. CDR3 length: 16 residues. This CDR3 reads CASSRMLPGLCYGYTF. The CDR3 bases are TGTGCCAGCAGCAGGATGCTTCCGGGGCTATGCTATGGCTACACCTTC.

This clonotype was seen a few times. This chain links TRBV5-1 with TRBJ2-1; D possibly matches TRBD1 or TRBD2 (5 bases each). The J call may be wrong; the DNA end is better matched by TRBJ2-7. Germline V gene sequence: CDR1 SGHRS, CDR2 YFSETQ. This CDR3 comprises 14 residues. CDR3 nucleotide sequence: TGCGCCAGCTCCGAGGGGCTCCCTAACAATGAGCAGTACTTC. Protein sequence: CASSEGLPNNEQYF.

This clonotype was seen at least ten times. CDR3 sequence reads: CASSSVAGEETQYF. Written as DNA, the CDR3 is TGTGCCAGCAGCTCCGTAGCGGGGGAAGAGACCCAGTACTTC. The chain recombines TRBV7-2 with TRBJ2-5; 9 nucleotides match TRBD2. The germline gives CDR1 SGHTA, CDR2 FQGNSA. CDR3 length: 14 residues. Trimming took 4 bases from V and 3 from J; bases not matched to a gene: 3. The full variable domain, rest sourced from reference TRBV7-2 and TRBJ2-5, is GAGVSQSPSNKVTEKGKDVELRCDPISGHTALYWYRQSLGQGLEFLIYFQGNSAPDKSGLPSDRFSAERTGGSVSTLTIQRTQQEDSAVYLCASSSVAGEETQYFGPGTRLLVL.

This clonotype was seen at least ten times. The chain recombines TRBV5-1 with TRBJ2-7; TRBD2 matches 13 bases. With 4 bases clipped from V and 6 bases from J, the junction kept 7 bases outside the gene matches. Germline V gene lookup returns CDR1 SGHRS and CDR2 YFSETQ. This CDR3 is built from 15 residues. The chain's CDR3 is CASSPRTSGGSEQYF. The CDR3 nucleotides read TGCGCCAGCAGCCCGAGGACTAGCGGGGGCTCCGAGCAGTACTTC.

The rearrangement joins TRBV11-2 to TRBJ2-3; 11 bases fit TRBD2. J lost 5 bases, V lost 7 bases, and 11 bases had no gene match. This CDR3 region has 16 residues. The germline CDR1 and CDR2 sequences are SGHAT and FQNNGV. CDR3 sequence (DNA): TGTGCCAGCACCAAACGACAACTAGCGGGAGTAGATACGCAGTATTTT. This gives the protein CASTKRQLAGVDTQYF.

This clonotype has only a few counts. CDR3 region: CGQWVQETQYF. The CDR3 DNA sequence: TGCGGCCAGTGGGTTCAAGAGACCCAGTACTTC. The chain combines TRBV20-1 with TRBJ2-5; D unresolved. The germline CDR1 and CDR2 sequences are DFQATT and SNEGSKA (reference sequence). The length of the CDR3 is 11 residues.

This clonotype came up many times. The chain is built from TRBV5-1 and TRBJ2-3; TRBD2 matches at 8 bases. In germline, CDR1 is SGHRS, CDR2 YFSETQ. The J segment lost 2 bases and the V segment lost 4 bases, leaving 9 bases of the junction unmatched. This CDR3 is 16 amino acids long. The CDR3 reads CASSPRGGLDTDTQYF. The CDR3 nucleotides read TGCGCCAGCAGCCCCCGGGGGGGGCTCGACACAGATACGCAGTATTTT.

A word on this clonotype: A much larger clone differs by one base, so this may be a read error. The chain combines TRBV9 with TRBJ2-1, with D maybe TRBD2 (7 bases). V was shortened by 3 bases and J by 3 bases, with 13 bases between the two germline ends. The CDR3 spans 15 residues. Germline-derived CDR1 and CDR2 are SGDLS and YYNGEE. Here the CDR3 DNA reads TGTGCCAGCAGCGCAGACGGGGGGCACTACAATGAGCAGTTCTTC. Translating gives CASSADGGHYNEQFF.

The chain employs TRBV12-3 or TRBV12-4 and TRBJ1-2; 7 bases line up with TRBD1. The CDR3 extends over 14 amino acids. V trimming: 1 base; J trimming: 8 bases; junction bases outside the gene matches: 7. The CDR3 nucleotides read TGTGCCAGCAGTTTAGAGGGGGCGCTTCGGGGCTACACCTTC. The encoded protein is CASSLEGALRGYTF.

The sample holds one count of this clonotype. An end of the junction does not agree with germline; a read error may underlie this. This chain links TRBV20-1 with TRBJ1-5; possibly TRBD1 for D (6 bases). The CDR3 contains 15 residues. From germline, CDR1 is DFQATT and CDR2 SNEGSKA (reference sequence). This chain's CDR3 is CSASAGHYSDQPQHF. As DNA, the CDR3 is TGCAGTGCTAGCGCGGGACACTATAGCGATCAGCCCCAGCATTTT.

This clonotype has more than one count but fewer than ten. The gene calls are TRBV20-1 and TRBJ2-1; a weak D match, TRBD2 (5 bases). V lost 5 bases and J lost 5, with 16 bases in between. Per germline, CDR1 DFQATT and CDR2 SNEGSKA (reference sequence). The CDR3 runs 14 residues. The CDR3 region is CSAPRRDFHNEQFF. CDR3 bases: TGCAGTGCTCCTCGCCGGGATTTCCACAATGAGCAGTTCTTC.

V and J are TRBV7-2 and TRBJ2-6; perhaps TRBD1 as D (6 bases). Trimming shortened V by 11 bases and J by 2 bases, and 13 bases separated the two germline ends. This CDR3 contains 14 residues. CDR1 SGHTA and CDR2 FQGNSA come from the germline V gene. Written as DNA, the CDR3 is TGTGCCTGGAGGAAGGGGGCTGGGGCCAACGTCCTGACTTTC. It yields the protein CAWRKGAGANVLTF.

The rearrangement uses TRBV5-4 and TRBJ1-1, with D possibly being TRBD1 (5 bases). The CDR3 spans 14 residues. The V gene lost 0 bases and the J gene lost 3 bases, with 9 bases spanning the gap. CDR1 is SGHNT and CDR2 is YYREEE in the germline V gene (reference sequence). The CDR3 DNA is TGTGCCAGCAGCTTGGTTAAAGGGGACACTGAAGCTTTCTTT. This sequence encodes CASSLVKGDTEAFF. Combining the CDR3 with reference TRBV5-4 and TRBJ1-1 gives the whole variable domain ETGVTQSPTHLIKTRGQQVTLRCSSQSGHNTVSWYQQALGQGPQFIFQYYREEENGRGNFPPRFSGLQFPNYSSELNVNALELDDSALYLCASSLVKGDTEAFFGQGTRLTVV.

The table lists this clonotype with a count of one. The chain joins TRBV20-1 to TRBJ1-5; D perhaps matches TRBD1 (6 bases). The ends were cut back, 2 bases at V and 3 bases at J, with 11 bases in the middle. This CDR3 region has 14 residues. Germline V gives CDR1 DFQATT, CDR2 SNEGSKA (reference sequence). The CDR3 coding sequence is TGCAGTGCTAGATCGGACAGATTCAATCAGCCCCAGCATTTT. This encodes CSARSDRFNQPQHF.

With regard to this clonotype: With a much larger clone just one base away, this may be a read error. The V and J genes are TRBV28 and TRBJ1-5; D unresolved. Per germline, CDR1 MDHEN and CDR2 SYDVKM. This CDR3 contains 10 residues. The V and J ends lost 8 bases and 6 bases respectively, with 5 bases between them. The CDR3 loop reads CASGFQPQHF. CDR3 sequence (DNA): TGTGCCAGCGGCTTTCAGCCCCAGCATTTT.

This clonotype was detected ten times or more. The rearrangement links TRBV20-1 to TRBJ1-1; a weak D match, TRBD1 (5 bases). Germline CDR1 and CDR2: DFQATT and SNEGSKA (reference sequence). The CDR3 loop spans 13 amino acids. With 6 bases removed from V and 2 bases from J, the gap between germline ends came to 13 bases. The CDR3 protein is CSALDIFNTEAFF. In DNA form, the CDR3 reads TGCAGTGCACTGGACATTTTTAACACTGAAGCTTTCTTT.